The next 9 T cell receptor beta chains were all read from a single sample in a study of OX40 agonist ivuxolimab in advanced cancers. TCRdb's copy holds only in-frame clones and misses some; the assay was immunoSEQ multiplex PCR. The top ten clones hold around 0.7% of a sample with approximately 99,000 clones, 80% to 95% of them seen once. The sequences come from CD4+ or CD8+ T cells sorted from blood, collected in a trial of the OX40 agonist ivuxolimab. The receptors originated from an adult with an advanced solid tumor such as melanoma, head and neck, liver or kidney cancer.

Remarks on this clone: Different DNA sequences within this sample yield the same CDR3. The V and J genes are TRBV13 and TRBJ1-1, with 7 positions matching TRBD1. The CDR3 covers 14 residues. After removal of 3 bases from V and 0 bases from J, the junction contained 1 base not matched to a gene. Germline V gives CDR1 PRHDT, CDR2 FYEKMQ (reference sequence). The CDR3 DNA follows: TGTGCCAGCAGCTTTGGACAGGTGAACACTGAAGCTTTCTTT. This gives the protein CASSFGQVNTEAFF.

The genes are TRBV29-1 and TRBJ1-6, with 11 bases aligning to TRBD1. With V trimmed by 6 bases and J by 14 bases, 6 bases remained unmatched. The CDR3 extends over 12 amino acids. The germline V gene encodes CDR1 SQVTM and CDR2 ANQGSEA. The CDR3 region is CSVSGTGGTLHF. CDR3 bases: TGCAGCGTATCCGGGACAGGGGGGACCCTCCACTTT.

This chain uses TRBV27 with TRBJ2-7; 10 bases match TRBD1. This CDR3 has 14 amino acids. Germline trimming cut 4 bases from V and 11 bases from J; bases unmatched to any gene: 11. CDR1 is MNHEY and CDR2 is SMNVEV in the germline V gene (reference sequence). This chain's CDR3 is CASSSRDRGYLKYF. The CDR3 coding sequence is TGTGCCAGCAGTTCCCGGGACAGGGGTTACTTGAAGTACTTC.

CDR3 sequence: CASRNTGNTIYF. The DNA of the CDR3 is TGTGCCAGCAGAAATACTGGAAACACCATATATTTT. This chain links TRBV6-1 with TRBJ1-3, with D unresolved. There are 12 residues in the CDR3. Germline CDR1 MNHNS, CDR2 SASEGT. V was clipped by 6 bases and J by 2 bases, with 5 bases between them.

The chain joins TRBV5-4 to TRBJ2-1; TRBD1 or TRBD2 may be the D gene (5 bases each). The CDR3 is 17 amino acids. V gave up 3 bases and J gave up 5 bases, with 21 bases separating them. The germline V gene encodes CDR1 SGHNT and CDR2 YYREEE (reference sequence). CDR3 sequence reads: CASSSGTRLEVDNEQFF. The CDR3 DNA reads TGTGCCAGCAGCTCCGGGACCCGTTTGGAGGTAGACAATGAGCAGTTCTTC.

The CDR3 reads CSVDPCWGGEREKLFF. For the CDR3, the DNA is TGCAGCGTCGATCCCTGCTGGGGCGGGGAGAGGGAAAAACTGTTTTTT. The chain carries TRBV29-1 and TRBJ1-4, with D possibly being TRBD1 (5 bases). The germline V gene has CDR1 SQVTM and CDR2 ANQGSEA. This CDR3 contains 16 residues. V lost 6 bases and J lost 8, with 25 bases in between.

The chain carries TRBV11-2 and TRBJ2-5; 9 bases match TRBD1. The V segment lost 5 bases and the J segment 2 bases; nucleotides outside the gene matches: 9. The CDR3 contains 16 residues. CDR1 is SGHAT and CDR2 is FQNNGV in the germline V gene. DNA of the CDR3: TGTGCCAGCAGCCCGACCATGGACAGGGGACAAGAGACCCAGTACTTC. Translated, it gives CASSPTMDRGQETQYF. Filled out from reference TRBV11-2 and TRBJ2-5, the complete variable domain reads EAGVAQSPRYKIIEKRQSVAFWCNPISGHATLYWYQQILGQGPKLLIQFQNNGVVDDSQLPKDRFSAERLKGVDSTLKIQPAKLEDSAVYLCASSPTMDRGQETQYFGPGTRLLVL.

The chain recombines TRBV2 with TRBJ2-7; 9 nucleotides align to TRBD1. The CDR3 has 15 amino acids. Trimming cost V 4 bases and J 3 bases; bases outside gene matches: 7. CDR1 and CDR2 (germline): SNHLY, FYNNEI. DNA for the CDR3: TGTGCCAGCAGTGCCGGACAGGGGATAAACTACGAGCAGTACTTC. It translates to CASSAGQGINYEQYF.

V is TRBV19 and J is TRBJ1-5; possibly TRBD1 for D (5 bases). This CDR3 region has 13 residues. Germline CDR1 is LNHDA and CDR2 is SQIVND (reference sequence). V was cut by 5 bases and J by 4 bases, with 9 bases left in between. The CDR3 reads CASSLGENQPQHF. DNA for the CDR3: TGTGCCAGTAGTCTAGGGGAGAATCAGCCCCAGCATTTT.